This TCR beta chain is from a study of human CD8 memory T cell subsets (dated by TCRdb to about 2020). For context, the study as a whole: The clonal relationships among stem-like (TSTEM), progenitor exhausted-like (TPEX) and effector memory CD8+ T cell subsets were assessed by comparing the TCRbeta repertoires of these subsets. TCRbeta repertoires were obtained from TSTEM, TPEX and effector memory subsets contributed by each of over 5 donors. Overall results and qualifications from the work: Although both stem-like subsets shared clonotypes with effector memory cells, the overlap between TSTEM and TPEX repertoires was minimal, suggesting distinct antigen spectra for the TSTEM and TPEX subsets. Only TCRbeta chains were sequenced, and repertoire comparisons rested on five to seven donors tested with paired t-tests and Bonferroni correction. Normalized Shannon-Wiener diversity was similarly high in TSTEM and TPEX subsets, while effector memory subsets were less diverse by comparison. Based on Chao1 estimates, TSTEM subsets appeared to have greater repertoire diversity than TPEX subsets, which may reflect a broader range of specificities.

A Human TCR Profiling Kit was used to prepare UMI-labeled 5' RACE TCRbeta libraries. Every TCRbeta library was prepared in parallel with an identical number of PCR cycles. Under the source paper's analysis protocol: The number of functional CDR3beta clonotypes in each TCRbeta library ranged from about 2,900 to 20,000. UMI extraction and consensus assembly used MIGEC 1.2.9, requiring at least three reads per UMI. In-frame CDR3beta repertoires were extracted with MiXCR 3.0.3. Each sample was downsampled to 42,000 randomly selected UMIs before diversity metrics were computed in VDJtools 1.2.1. For the top 3,000 clones of each sample pair, the repertoire overlap metrics D, R and F2 were calculated in VDJtools. TCRdb reprocessed the reads and assigns one entry to each CDR3 protein sequence, leaving out DNA. V and J calls and clone size were set by TCRdb, not the authors. The table kept for this sample lists 9,500 to 12,000 distinct CDR3 sequences. About a sixth of the sample goes to the ten largest clones.

Reading the germline V gene (reference sequence) gives CDR1 DFQATT and CDR2 SNEGSKA. The CDR3 runs 16 residues from the cysteine to the phenylalanine. Only the protein is available. Concerning this clonotype: Its recognized antigen is unknown.

Density gradient separation was used to isolate peripheral blood mononuclear cells from buffy coats of healthy donors. The study enriched total CD8+ T cells through negative magnetic separation using EasySep or MojoSort CD8+ T cell isolation kits. An RNeasy Mini Kit was used to extract total RNA from duplicate vials of around 150,000 sorted CD8+ T cells per subset. The PBMCs were used fresh or after being cryopreserved in fetal bovine serum with 10% DMSO. CD8+ T cell subsets were sorted to purity by fluorescence-activated cell sorting on a FACSAria III. Recombination connected TRBV20-1 to TRBJ2-7; absent DNA, TCRdb's TRBD2 call cannot be checked. This TCR was sampled from a human donor in good health. Sequencing was performed on CD8+ T cells from PBMCs. This receptor carries the CDR3 CSARSPGTNKSYEQYF.